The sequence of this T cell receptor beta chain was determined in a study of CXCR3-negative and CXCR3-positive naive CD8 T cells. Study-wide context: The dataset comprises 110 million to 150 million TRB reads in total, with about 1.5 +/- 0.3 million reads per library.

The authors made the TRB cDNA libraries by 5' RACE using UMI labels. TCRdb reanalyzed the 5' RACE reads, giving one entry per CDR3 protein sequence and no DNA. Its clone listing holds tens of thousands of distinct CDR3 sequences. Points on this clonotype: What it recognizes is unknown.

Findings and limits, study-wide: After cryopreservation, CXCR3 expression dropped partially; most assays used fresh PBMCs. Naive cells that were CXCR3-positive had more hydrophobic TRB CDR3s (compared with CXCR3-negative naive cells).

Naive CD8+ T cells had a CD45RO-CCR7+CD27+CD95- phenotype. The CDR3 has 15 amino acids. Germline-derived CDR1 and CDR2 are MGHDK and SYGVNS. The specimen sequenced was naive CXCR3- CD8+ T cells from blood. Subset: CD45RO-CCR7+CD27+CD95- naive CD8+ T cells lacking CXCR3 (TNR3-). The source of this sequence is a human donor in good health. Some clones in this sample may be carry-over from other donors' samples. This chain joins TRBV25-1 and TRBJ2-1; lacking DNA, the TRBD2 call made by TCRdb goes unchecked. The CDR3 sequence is CASSAHYGMDFEQFF.